A selection of T cell receptor beta chains follows, all from one sample in a study of blood T cell repertoires in COVID-19. Clones were read by immunoSEQ multiplex PCR, and TCRdb kept only the in-frame ones, dropping some. The sample lists roughly 390,000 clones; more than 75% were seen once. Sequencing used peripheral blood. The receptors originated from a woman aged 30 to 39 with COVID-19, enrolled during active disease. CDR3s include the opening cysteine and the closing phenylalanine or tryptophan. Fields, in order: D gene, V gene, J gene, CDR3 protein, CDR3 DNA. D genes are given only for firm matches.

NA	TRBV7-8	TRBJ2-7	CASTPGGGHTYEQYF	TGTGCCAGCACCCCCGGAGGAGGTCATACCTACGAGCAGTACTTC
TRBD2	TRBV6-5	TRBJ2-7	CASSYFGGRAYEQYF	TGTGCCAGCAGTTACTTTGGCGGGAGGGCGTACGAGCAGTACTTC
TRBD2	TRBV7-9	TRBJ2-1	CASSLSRGRARGYNEQFF	TGTGCCAGCAGCTTATCCCGCGGGAGGGCCCGGGGGTACAATGAGCAGTTCTTC
NA	TRBV9	TRBJ2-3	CASSVEAGMPDTQYF	TGTGCCAGCAGCGTAGAGGCAGGGATGCCAGATACGCAGTATTTT
TRBD1	TRBV7-2	TRBJ2-5	CASSPRTGKGETQYF	TGTGCCAGCAGCCCACGGACAGGGAAAGGGGAGACCCAGTACTTC
TRBD2	TRBV15	TRBJ2-5	CATSFGLAGSGETQYF	TGTGCCACCAGCTTCGGACTAGCGGGTTCAGGAGAGACCCAGTACTTC
TRBD2	TRBV11-2	TRBJ2-5	CASSPVDSGPRAETQYF	TGTGCCAGCAGCCCGGTTGATAGCGGGCCAAGGGCAGAGACCCAGTACTTC
TRBD2	TRBV5-1	TRBJ2-2	CASSHGTSGITGELFF	TGCGCCAGCAGCCATGGGACTAGCGGGATTACCGGGGAGCTGTTTTTT
NA	TRBV23-1	TRBJ2-7	CASRPPLNGLGARDEQYF	TGCGCCAGCAGGCCCCCCCTCAACGGTCTAGGGGCTAGGGACGAGCAGTACTTC
NA	TRBV6-5	TRBJ1-1	CASSSRRGDTEAFF	TGTGCCAGCAGTTCACGCCGGGGGGACACTGAAGCTTTCTTT
NA	TRBV27	TRBJ1-5	CASRGGSHQPQHF	TGTGCCAGCAGGGGAGGGAGTCATCAGCCCCAGCATTTT
NA	TRBV28	TRBJ1-2	CASSLSPYGYTF	TGTGCCAGCAGTTTATCCCCTTATGGCTACACCTTC
NA	TRBV21-1	TRBJ1-1	CASSKFGGCGEAFF	TGTGCCAGCAGCAAATTCGGAGGGTGTGGGGAAGCTTTCTTT
NA	TRBV6-5	TRBJ2-3	CASGRERRDTQYF	TGTGCCAGCGGTCGGGAGAGGAGAGATACGCAGTATTTT
NA	TRBV7-9	TRBJ2-2	CASSPSEGYTGELFF	TGTGCCAGCAGCCCCTCGGAGGGGTACACCGGGGAGCTGTTTTTT
NA	TRBV11-3	TRBJ2-5	CASSLGLVDQETQYF	TGTGCCAGCAGCTTGGGGCTCGTTGATCAAGAGACCCAGTACTTC
NA	TRBV9	TRBJ2-7	CASSVGGQSSYEQYF	TGTGCCAGCAGCGTTGGTGGGCAGAGCTCCTACGAGCAGTACTTC
NA	TRBV27	TRBJ1-6	CASSAPALGNSPLHF	TGTGCCAGCAGCGCCCCCGCCCTCGGTAATTCACCCCTCCACTTT
NA	TRBV4-1	TRBJ2-1	CASSQDWIQRYEQFF	TGCGCCAGCAGCCAAGATTGGATCCAGCGCTATGAGCAGTTCTTC